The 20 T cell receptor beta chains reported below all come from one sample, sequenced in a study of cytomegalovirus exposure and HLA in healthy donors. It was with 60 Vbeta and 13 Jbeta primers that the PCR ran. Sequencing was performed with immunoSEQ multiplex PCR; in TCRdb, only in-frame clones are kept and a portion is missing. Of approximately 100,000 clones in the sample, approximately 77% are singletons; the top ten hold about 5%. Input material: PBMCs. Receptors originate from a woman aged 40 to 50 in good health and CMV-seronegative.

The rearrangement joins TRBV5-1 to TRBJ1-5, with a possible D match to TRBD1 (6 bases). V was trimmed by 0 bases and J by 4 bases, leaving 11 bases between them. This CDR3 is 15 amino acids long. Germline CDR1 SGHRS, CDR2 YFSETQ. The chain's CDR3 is CASSLAAGENQPQHF. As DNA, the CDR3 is TGCGCCAGCAGCTTGGCCGCAGGGGAAAATCAGCCCCAGCATTTT.

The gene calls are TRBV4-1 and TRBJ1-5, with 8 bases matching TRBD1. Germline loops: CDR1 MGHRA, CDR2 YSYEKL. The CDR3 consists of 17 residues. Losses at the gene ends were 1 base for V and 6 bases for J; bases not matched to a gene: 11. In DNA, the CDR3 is TGCGCCAGCAGCCAAGCCAGGACAGGGATAGCGGGTCAGCCCCAGCATTTT. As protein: CASSQARTGIAGQPQHF.

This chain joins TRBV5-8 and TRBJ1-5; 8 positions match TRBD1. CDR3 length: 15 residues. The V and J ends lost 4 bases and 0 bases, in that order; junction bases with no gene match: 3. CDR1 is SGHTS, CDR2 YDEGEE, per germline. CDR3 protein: CASSQDRGSNQPQHF. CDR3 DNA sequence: TGTGCCAGCAGCCAAGACAGGGGTAGCAATCAGCCCCAGCATTTT.

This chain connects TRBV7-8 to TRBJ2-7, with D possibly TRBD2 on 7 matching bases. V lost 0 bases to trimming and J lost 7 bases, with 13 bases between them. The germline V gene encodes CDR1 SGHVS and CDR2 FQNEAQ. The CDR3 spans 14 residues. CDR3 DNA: TGTGCCAGCAGCTTAGCGGAGGGGGGGCGAGAGCAGTACTTC. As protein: CASSLAEGGREQYF.

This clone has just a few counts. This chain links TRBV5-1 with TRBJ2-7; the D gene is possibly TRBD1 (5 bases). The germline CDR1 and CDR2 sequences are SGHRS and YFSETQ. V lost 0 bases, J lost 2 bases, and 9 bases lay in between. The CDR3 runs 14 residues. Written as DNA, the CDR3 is TGCGCCAGCAGCTTGGCTAGGGGCCCCTACGAGCAGTACTTC. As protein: CASSLARGPYEQYF. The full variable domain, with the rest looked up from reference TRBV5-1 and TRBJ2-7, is KAGVTQTPRYLIKTRGQQVTLSCSPISGHRSVSWYQQTPGQGLQFLFEYFSETQRNKGNFPGRFSGRQFSNSRSEMNVSTLELGDSALYLCASSLARGPYEQYFGPGTRLTVT.

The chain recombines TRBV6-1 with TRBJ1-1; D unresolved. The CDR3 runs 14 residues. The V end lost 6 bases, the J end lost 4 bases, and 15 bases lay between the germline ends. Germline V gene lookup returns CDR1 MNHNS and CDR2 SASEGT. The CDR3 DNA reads TGTGCCAGCAGCCAACTCGGGAGGCTCACTGAAGCTTTCTTT. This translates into CASSQLGRLTEAFF.

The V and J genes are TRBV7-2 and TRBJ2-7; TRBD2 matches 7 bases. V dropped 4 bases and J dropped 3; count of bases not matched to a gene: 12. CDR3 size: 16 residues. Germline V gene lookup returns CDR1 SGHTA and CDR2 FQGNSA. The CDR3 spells CASSSLGGDGGYEQYF. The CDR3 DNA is TGTGCCAGCAGCTCGCTGGGGGGGGACGGCGGCTACGAGCAGTACTTC.

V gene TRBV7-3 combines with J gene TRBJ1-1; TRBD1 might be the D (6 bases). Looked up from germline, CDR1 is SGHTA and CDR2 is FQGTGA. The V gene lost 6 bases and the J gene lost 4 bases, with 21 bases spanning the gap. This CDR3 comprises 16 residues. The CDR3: CASSLHSRGVITEAFF. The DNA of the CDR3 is TGTGCCAGCAGTCTTCATAGCAGGGGTGTGATCACTGAAGCTTTCTTT.

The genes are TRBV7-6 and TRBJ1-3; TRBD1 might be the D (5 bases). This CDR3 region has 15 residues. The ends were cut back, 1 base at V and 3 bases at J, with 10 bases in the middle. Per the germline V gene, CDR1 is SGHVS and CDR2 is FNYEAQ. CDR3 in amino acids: CASSLDITGGNTIYF. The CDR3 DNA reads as TGTGCCAGCAGCTTAGATATAACAGGTGGAAACACCATATATTTT.

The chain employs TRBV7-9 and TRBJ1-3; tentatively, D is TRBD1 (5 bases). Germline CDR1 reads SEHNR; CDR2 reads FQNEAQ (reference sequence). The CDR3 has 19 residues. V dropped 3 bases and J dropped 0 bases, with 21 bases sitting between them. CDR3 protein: CASSFTPANRPNSGNTIYF. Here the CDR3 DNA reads TGTGCCAGCAGCTTTACTCCCGCGAACAGGCCTAACTCTGGAAACACCATATATTTT.

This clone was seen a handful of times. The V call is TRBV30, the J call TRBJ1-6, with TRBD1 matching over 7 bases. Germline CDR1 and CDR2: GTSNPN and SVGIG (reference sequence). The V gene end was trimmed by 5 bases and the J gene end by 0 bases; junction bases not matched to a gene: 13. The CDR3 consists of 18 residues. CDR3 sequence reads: CAWVTQQGLSSYNSPLHF. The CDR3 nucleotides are TGTGCCTGGGTCACTCAACAGGGGCTGAGCTCCTATAATTCACCCCTCCACTTT.

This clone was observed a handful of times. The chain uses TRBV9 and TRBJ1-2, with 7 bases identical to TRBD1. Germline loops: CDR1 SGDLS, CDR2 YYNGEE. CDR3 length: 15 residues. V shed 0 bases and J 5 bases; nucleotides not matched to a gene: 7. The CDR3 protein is CASSVGFTGEYGYTF. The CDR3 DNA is TGTGCCAGCAGCGTAGGTTTTACAGGGGAATATGGCTACACCTTC. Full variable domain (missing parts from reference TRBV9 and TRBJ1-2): DSGVTQTPKHLITATGQRVTLRCSPRSGDLSVYWYQQSLDQGLQFLIQYYNGEERAKGNILERFSAQQFPDLHSELNLSSLELGDSALYFCASSVGFTGEYGYTFGSGTRLTVV.

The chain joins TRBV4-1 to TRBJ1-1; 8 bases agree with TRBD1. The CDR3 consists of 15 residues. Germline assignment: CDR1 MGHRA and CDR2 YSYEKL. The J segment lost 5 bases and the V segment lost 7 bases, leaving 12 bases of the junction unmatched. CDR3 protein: CASTRTGSGRTEAFF. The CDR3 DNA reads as TGCGCCAGCACTCGGACAGGGTCAGGGAGGACTGAAGCTTTCTTT.

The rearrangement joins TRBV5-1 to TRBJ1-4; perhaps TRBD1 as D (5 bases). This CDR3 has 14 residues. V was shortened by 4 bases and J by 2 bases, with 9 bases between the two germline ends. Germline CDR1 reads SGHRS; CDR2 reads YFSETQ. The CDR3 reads CASSQTVTNEKLFF. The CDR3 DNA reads TGCGCCAGCAGCCAGACAGTCACTAATGAAAAACTGTTTTTT.

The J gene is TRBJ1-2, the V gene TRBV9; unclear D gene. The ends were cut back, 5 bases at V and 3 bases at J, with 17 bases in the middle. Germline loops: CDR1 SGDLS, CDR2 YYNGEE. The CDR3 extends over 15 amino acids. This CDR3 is CASRNPSVTDYGYTF. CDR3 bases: TGTGCCAGCAGGAACCCTAGTGTGACGGACTATGGCTACACCTTC.

CDR3 nucleotides: TGCGCCAGCAGCTGGGGGGGGGTTACCTCTGGAAACACCATATATTTT. It yields the protein CASSWGGVTSGNTIYF. The chain has TRBV5-1 and TRBJ1-3; D perhaps matches TRBD1 (5 bases). Germline CDR1 is SGHRS and CDR2 is YFSETQ. V was pared by 3 bases and J by 0 bases, with 13 bases between. The CDR3 is 16 amino acids.

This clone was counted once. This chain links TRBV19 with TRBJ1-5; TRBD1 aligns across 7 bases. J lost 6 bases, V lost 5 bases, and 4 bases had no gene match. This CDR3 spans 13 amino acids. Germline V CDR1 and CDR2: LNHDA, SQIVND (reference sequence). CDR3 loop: CASSPTGVQPQHF. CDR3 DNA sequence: TGTGCCAGTAGTCCCACAGGGGTTCAGCCCCAGCATTTT. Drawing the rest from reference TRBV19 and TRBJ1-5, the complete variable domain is DGGITQSPKYLFRKEGQNVTLSCEQNLNHDAMYWYRQDPGQGLRLIYYSQIVNDFQKGDIAEGYSVSREKKESFPLTVTSAQKNPTAFYLCASSPTGVQPQHFGDGTRLSIL.

The CDR3 nucleotides are TGCGCCAGCAGCCCCATGGAGGCTAGCGGAGGAGATACGCAGTATTTT. It translates to CASSPMEASGGDTQYF. V usage is TRBV4-3 and J usage is TRBJ2-3, with 7 bases matching TRBD2. J lost 5 bases, V lost 4 bases, and 12 bases had no gene match. The length of the CDR3 is 16 residues. Germline assignment: CDR1 LGHNA and CDR2 YSLEER.

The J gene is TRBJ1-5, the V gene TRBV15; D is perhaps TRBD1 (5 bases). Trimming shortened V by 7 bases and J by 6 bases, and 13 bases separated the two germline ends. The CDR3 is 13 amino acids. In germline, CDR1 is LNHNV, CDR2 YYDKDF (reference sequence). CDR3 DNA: TGTGCCACCAAGGGGCATCGAGGTCAGCCCCAGCATTTT. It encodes CATKGHRGQPQHF.

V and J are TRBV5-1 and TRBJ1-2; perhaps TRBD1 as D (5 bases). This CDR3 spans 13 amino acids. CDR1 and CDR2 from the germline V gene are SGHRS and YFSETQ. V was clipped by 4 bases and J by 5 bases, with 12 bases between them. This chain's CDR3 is CASSVSRQYGYTF. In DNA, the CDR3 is TGCGCCAGCAGCGTATCTCGACAGTATGGCTACACCTTC.